This T cell receptor (beta chain) was observed in a study of T-cell reconstitution after alpha-beta-depleted transplantation in children. This CDR3 region has 17 residues. The ends were cut back, 5 bases at V and 0 bases at J, with 17 bases in the middle. The germline V gene encodes CDR1 MNHNS and CDR2 SASEGT. The authors prepared the TCRbeta library with unique molecular identifiers. TCRdb itself ran the PCR reads through MiXCR, one entry per CDR3 protein. This sample has approximately 400,000 distinct CDR3 sequences, with approximately 11% found just once. The sequenced sample was PBMCs from the stem cell graft donor, obtained from the stem cell graft. The V gene is TRBV6-1, the J gene TRBJ2-1, with a tentative D call TRBD1 (5 bases). The TCR originated in a human donor who donated a stem cell graft to a child with acute myeloid leukemia. The CDR3 DNA follows: TGTGCCAGCAGTAAGTCCTTCAGGGAAAGCTCCTACAATGAGCAGTTCTTC. This gives the protein CASSKSFRESSYNEQFF.